In its sample, the clone carrying this T cell receptor (beta chain) was seen a few times. The data derive from a study of identical twins. Germline values: CDR1 SGHTA, CDR2 FQGTGA. V was cut by 5 bases and J by 7 bases, with 27 bases left in between. CDR3 length: 18 amino acids. It was template switching that added a universal primer site, and there were unique molecular identifiers on the cDNA. A single record per CDR3 protein comes from TCRdb applying MiXCR to the 5' RACE reads. The table includes fewer than 350,000 distinct CDR3 sequences, roughly 8.6% detected once. The sample was also reused in another study, on yellow fever vaccine responses in identical twins.

The sample was memory (CD45RO+) T cells sorted from blood. V usage is TRBV7-3 and J usage is TRBJ2-1, with D uncertain. The source is a woman aged 18-29 years in good health. The CDR3 region has the DNA TGTGCCAGCAGCCTTAGCCTACAGACCCCTGGGCTCTTAAATGAGCAGTTCTTC. Its translation: CASSLSLQTPGLLNEQFF.